Detailed here is one T cell receptor (beta chain). The sample comes from a study of shared clonotypes between healthy human individuals. Study details: A couple of female and a few male donors aged 18 to 49 were enrolled.

Produced via immunoSEQ multiplex PCR; TCRdb's table is partial and in-frame only. The data contain 450,000 to 550,000 clones, more than 65% of them seen just once; the ten biggest clones take up 10% to 15%. J lost 7 bases, V lost 1 base, and 5 bases had no gene match. Germline V gene lookup returns CDR1 LNHDA and CDR2 SQIVND (reference sequence). This CDR3 contains 14 residues. All donors qualified as healthy HIV-negative adults and had experienced no recent acute infections or vaccinations. The chain uses TRBV19 and TRBJ2-5; 8 bases align to TRBD2. The sequenced sample consisted of PBMCs. This TCR was recovered from a woman aged 35 to 49 in good health. Some clones in this sample may be carry-over from other donors' samples. The CDR3 loop is CASSIAGGPGTQYF. The CDR3 DNA reads as TGTGCCAGTAGTATAGCGGGAGGGCCAGGGACCCAGTACTTC.